These 22 T cell receptor beta chains were sequenced from one sample in a study of blood T cell repertoires in COVID-19. TCRdb's copy holds only in-frame clones and misses some; the assay was immunoSEQ multiplex PCR. This sample yields roughly 35,000 clones, of which 87% are seen a single time; around 40% belongs to the top ten. Sequenced sample: peripheral blood. The receptors come from a human donor in a cohort sampled during active COVID-19.

The chain combines TRBV7-3 with TRBJ2-3; TRBD2 might be the D (6 bases). CDR3 size: 15 residues. V lost 0 bases, J lost 3 bases, and 10 bases lay in between. Germline CDR1 is SGHTA and CDR2 is FQGTGA. Here the CDR3 reads CASSLTYGGTDTQYF. Here the CDR3 DNA reads TGTGCCAGCAGCTTAACGTACGGGGGAACAGATACGCAGTATTTT.

This chain uses TRBV5-5 with TRBJ2-7; 8 nucleotides align to TRBD2. Germline CDR1 SGHKS, CDR2 YYEKEE (reference sequence). V lost 4 bases, J lost 2 bases, and 11 bases stayed unmatched. The length of the CDR3 is 16 residues. The CDR3 nucleotides read TGTGCCAGCAGCCCCTCGGGGGGGGTACCTACCTACGAGCAGTACTTC. Translation: CASSPSGGVPTYEQYF.

The chain carries TRBV5-8 and TRBJ1-6; perhaps TRBD1 as D (6 bases). The CDR3 totals 14 residues. V was pared by 5 bases and J by 8 bases, with 14 bases between. Per germline, CDR1 SGHTS and CDR2 YDEGEE. The CDR3 reads CASRPTGRDSPLHF. As DNA, the CDR3 is TGTGCCAGCAGGCCCACAGGGCGTGATTCACCCCTCCACTTT.

J is TRBJ1-5 and V is TRBV5-1; possible D gene TRBD1, 6 bases. The CDR3 is 14 residues long. The V gene's germline CDR1 is SGHRS and CDR2 YFSETQ. V lost 1 base and J 5 bases, leaving 10 bases between the germline ends. The CDR3 nucleotides are TGCGCCAGCAGCTTGCAGGGGTTGGATCAGCCCCAGCATTTT. Translating gives CASSLQGLDQPQHF.

The chain couples TRBV6-5 to TRBJ2-7; 9 nucleotides line up with TRBD1. There are 15 residues in the CDR3. Germline-derived CDR1 and CDR2 are MNHEY and SVGAGI. Trimming took 6 bases from V and 0 from J; bases not matched to a gene: 6. CDR3 region: CASSLTTGGSYEQYF. In DNA, the CDR3 is TGTGCCAGCAGCCTTACGACAGGGGGCTCCTACGAGCAGTACTTC.

The rearrangement joins TRBV7-9 to TRBJ2-7; 12 nucleotides line up with TRBD2. Germline trimming cut 0 bases from V and 5 bases from J; bases unmatched to any gene: 5. The CDR3 is 16 residues long. In germline, CDR1 is SEHNR, CDR2 FQNEAQ (reference sequence). CDR3 loop: CASSLALGLAGHEQYF. The CDR3, as DNA: TGTGCCAGCAGCTTAGCATTGGGACTAGCGGGCCACGAGCAGTACTTC.

This rearrangement joins TRBV6-2 or TRBV6-3 to TRBJ1-6; 10 bases agree with TRBD1. CDR1 and CDR2 from the germline V gene are MNHEY and SVGEGT. The trim removed 6 bases at V and 10 bases at J, leaving 9 bases unmatched. The CDR3 loop spans 15 amino acids. The CDR3 here is CASSRVGTGDSPLHF. The DNA for the CDR3 is TGTGCCAGCAGCAGGGTCGGGACAGGGGACTCACCCCTCCACTTT.

The CDR3 coding sequence is TGTGCCAGCAGCGTATCGGGGCAGGGGATCGGCGAGCAGTACTTC. It codes for CASSVSGQGIGEQYF. This sequence joins TRBV9 and TRBJ2-7, with a tentative D call TRBD1 (6 bases). In germline, CDR1 is SGDLS, CDR2 YYNGEE. CDR3 size: 15 residues. V gave up 1 base and J gave up 6 bases, with 17 bases separating them.

The genes are TRBV6-2 or TRBV6-3 and TRBJ2-4; 11 bases fit TRBD2. This CDR3 comprises 16 residues. The germline V gene encodes CDR1 MNHEY and CDR2 SVGEGT. With V trimmed by 6 bases and J by 9 bases, 13 bases remained unmatched. CDR3 residues: CASSRTSSGGPSIQYF. CDR3 bases: TGTGCCAGCAGCCGAACTTCTAGCGGGGGGCCATCCATTCAGTACTTC.

The rearrangement uses TRBV7-9 and TRBJ2-3, with D possibly being TRBD2 (6 bases). The V gene's germline CDR1 is SEHNR and CDR2 FQNEAQ (reference sequence). The germline V and J ends were trimmed by 2 bases and 0 bases, with 9 bases remaining between them. This CDR3 contains 15 residues. CDR3 bases: TGTGCCAGCAGCTTAACCGGGACTAGCACAGATACGCAGTATTTT. It specifies CASSLTGTSTDTQYF.

The CDR3 reads CASSQDLGYEGTEAFF. For the CDR3, the DNA is TGTGCCAGCAGCCAAGATTTAGGGTATGAGGGCACTGAAGCTTTCTTT. The chain employs TRBV3-1 (or the pseudogene TRBV3-2) and TRBJ1-1; D call uncertain. The CDR3 is 16 amino acids. V was shortened by 0 bases and J by 4 bases, with 15 bases between the two germline ends. The germline V gene encodes CDR1 LGHDT and CDR2 YNNKEL (reference sequence).

The V and J genes are TRBV6-4 and TRBJ2-5; a weak D match, TRBD1 (5 bases). CDR3 length equals 13 residues. Trimming removed 4 bases at V and 5 bases at J, with 11 bases between. Germline assignment: CDR1 MRHNA and CDR2 SNTAGT. The CDR3 protein is CASSGVPGETQYF. CDR3 coding DNA: TGTGCCAGCAGTGGGGTTCCAGGGGAGACCCAGTACTTC.

The gene calls are TRBV11-2 and TRBJ2-3; 9 nucleotides match TRBD1. V lost 4 bases to trimming and J lost 4 bases; unmatched junction nucleotides: 6. The CDR3 runs 15 residues. Germline V lookup: CDR1 SGHAT, CDR2 FQNNGV. The CDR3 DNA reads TGTGCCAGCAGCTCCGGGACAGGGTGGGCAGATACGCAGTATTTT. Translated, it gives CASSSGTGWADTQYF. Using reference TRBV11-2 and TRBJ2-3 for the parts outside the CDR3, the full variable domain is EAGVAQSPRYKIIEKRQSVAFWCNPISGHATLYWYQQILGQGPKLLIQFQNNGVVDDSQLPKDRFSAERLKGVDSTLKIQPAKLEDSAVYLCASSSGTGWADTQYFGPGTRLTVL.

CDR3 nucleotides: TGTGCCAGCAGGGGCTCGGGACAATACAATCAGCCCCAGCATTTT. Translating gives CASRGSGQYNQPQHF. The gene calls are TRBV6-6 and TRBJ1-5; perhaps TRBD1 as D (6 bases). The ends were cut back, 6 bases at V and 3 bases at J, with 15 bases in the middle. The CDR3 runs to 15 residues. CDR1 and CDR2 from the germline V gene are MNHNY and SVGAGI (reference sequence).

As concerns this clone: An end of the junction differs from the germline gene, which may be a read error. J is TRBJ1-6 and V is TRBV9; 7 bases fit TRBD1. Germline loops: CDR1 SGDLS, CDR2 YYNGEE. The CDR3 loop spans 16 amino acids. The CDR3 DNA reads as TGTGCCAGCAGAGTAGGTCTCCAGGGGGAAAATTCACCCCTCCACTTT. Translation gives CASRVGLQGENSPLHF.

The rearrangement uses TRBV6-2 or TRBV6-3 and TRBJ2-5; TRBD2 agrees at 10 bases. Germline V CDR1 and CDR2: MNHEY, SVGEGT. V dropped 5 bases and J dropped 3; count of bases not matched to a gene: 3. The CDR3 is 14 amino acids. CDR3 in DNA: TGTGCCAGCAGTAGAAGCGGGGGGGAAGAGACCCAGTACTTC. Protein sequence: CASSRSGGEETQYF.

The V and J genes are TRBV2 and TRBJ1-6; D uncertain. Per germline, CDR1 SNHLY and CDR2 FYNNEI. The CDR3 runs 15 residues. Trimming removed 2 bases at V and 9 bases at J, with 14 bases between. The CDR3 nucleotides are TGTGCCAGCAGTGAATCAAACAGTATAGGTTCACCCCTCCACTTT. As protein: CASSESNSIGSPLHF. Filled out from reference TRBV2 and TRBJ1-6, the complete variable domain reads EPEVTQTPSHQVTQMGQEVILRCVPISNHLYFYWYRQILGQKVEFLVSFYNNEISEKSEIFDDQFSVERPDGSNFTLKIRSTKLEDSAMYFCASSESNSIGSPLHFGNGTRLTVT.

The genes are TRBV18 and TRBJ2-1, with a weak D call TRBD2 (7 bases). CDR3 length equals 15 residues. V dropped 2 bases and J dropped 9 bases, with 17 bases sitting between them. Germline CDR1 reads KGHSH; CDR2 reads LQKENI. The CDR3 is CASSPGGARRGEQFF. DNA of the CDR3: TGTGCCAGCTCACCAGGGGGGGCCAGGAGGGGTGAGCAGTTCTTC.

The DNA for the CDR3 is TGTGCCAGCAGCGTTACTAGCGTCACAGATACGCAGTATTTT. It specifies CASSVTSVTDTQYF. The V gene is TRBV7-3, the J gene TRBJ2-3; 7 positions agree with TRBD2. V shed 5 bases and J 2 bases; nucleotides not matched to a gene: 4. The CDR3 spans 14 residues. CDR1 SGHTA and CDR2 FQGTGA come from the germline V gene.

This clone was detected once. This chain uses TRBV10-2 with TRBJ2-4, with D perhaps matching TRBD1 (5 bases). V lost 8 bases and J lost 6, with 17 bases in between. The CDR3 is 14 amino acids. Germline assignment: CDR1 WSHSY and CDR2 SAAADI. The CDR3 loop is CASQIQVDGNIQYF. The CDR3 bases are TGCGCCAGCCAGATACAGGTCGATGGAAACATTCAGTACTTC.

J is TRBJ1-5 and V is TRBV28, with a possible D match to TRBD1 (6 bases). Trimming left V 8 bases short and J 1 base short, with 18 bases between. This CDR3 has 16 amino acids. From germline, CDR1 is MDHEN and CDR2 SYDVKM. Written as DNA, the CDR3 is TGTGCCAGCTTTCCGGTTGATGGACAGAGCAATCAGCCCCAGCATTTT. It is translated as CASFPVDGQSNQPQHF.

This chain uses TRBV6-6 with TRBJ1-5; D possibly corresponds to TRBD1 (5 bases). The germline V and J ends were trimmed by 4 bases and 5 bases, with 12 bases remaining between them. This CDR3 contains 14 residues. Looked up from germline, CDR1 is MNHNY and CDR2 is SVGAGI (reference sequence). The CDR3 bases are TGTGCCAGCAGTTTTGGGGGAGGGGATCAGCCCCAGCATTTT. It is translated as CASSFGGGDQPQHF.